Below, 24 T cell receptor beta chains from the same sample are listed, as sequenced in a study of shared clonotypes between healthy human individuals. Clones were sequenced by immunoSEQ multiplex PCR, and TCRdb holds only the in-frame ones, with some missing. The sample shows roughly 640,000 clones, less than 98% of them seen only once. The material sequenced was naive CD4+ T cells sorted from blood. The subset here: CD45RA+ positively selected. Receptor source: a woman in her thirties in good health.

For this clone: Germline and junction disagree at one end, which may indicate a read error. The chain employs TRBV7-2 and TRBJ1-1; D unclear. The CDR3 extends over 16 amino acids. From germline, CDR1 is SGHTA and CDR2 FQGNSA. The CDR3 DNA is TGTGCCAGCAGCTCGGGTGGGGTCAGAGGGAACGCTGAAGCTTTCTTT. Its translation is CASSSGGVRGNAEAFF.

The chain couples TRBV28 to TRBJ1-2, with 9 bases aligning to TRBD1. The CDR3 runs 14 residues. CDR1 and CDR2 (germline): MDHEN, SYDVKM. J lost 4 bases, V lost 5 bases, and 5 bases had no gene match. CDR3 DNA sequence: TGTGCCAGCAGTAAAACAGGGGGCGGCTATGGCTACACCTTC. Protein sequence: CASSKTGGGYGYTF.

The chain recombines TRBV29-1 with TRBJ2-5, with 7 nucleotides matching TRBD1. Germline CDR1 reads SQVTM; CDR2 reads ANQGSEA. The CDR3 has 14 residues. J gave up 0 bases and V 6 bases, and 7 bases lay outside the gene matches. The CDR3 region has the DNA TGCAGCGTGGACCCGGGACAGAACCAAGAGACCCAGTACTTC. This encodes CSVDPGQNQETQYF. Based on the CDR3 plus reference TRBV29-1 and TRBJ2-5, the full variable domain is SAVISQKPSRDICQRGTSLTIQCQVDSQVTMMFWYRQQPGQSLTLIATANQGSEATYESGFVIDKFPISRPNLTFSTLTVSNMSPEDSSIYLCSVDPGQNQETQYFGPGTRLLVL.

The rearrangement uses TRBV21-1 and TRBJ2-7; the table gives TRBD2 as D, unverified against the DNA. TRBV21-1 is tagged as a pseudogene. The CDR3 covers 14 residues. The CDR3 nucleotides read TGTGCCAGCGGCACTAGCGGGAGCGGGTACGAGCAGTACTTC. Encoded protein: CASGTSGSGYEQYF.

V and J are TRBV19 and TRBJ2-7; TRBD1 matches at 7 bases. J lost 0 bases, V lost 5 bases, and 4 bases had no gene match. CDR3 length: 14 residues. Germline V CDR1 and CDR2: LNHDA, SQIVND (reference sequence). The CDR3 here is CASSEGQSSYEQYF. Written as DNA, the CDR3 is TGTGCCAGTAGTGAGGGACAGTCCTCCTACGAGCAGTACTTC.

This chain uses TRBV29-1 with TRBJ1-2; 9 bases are a match to TRBD1. After removal of 7 bases from V and 4 bases from J, the junction contained 7 bases not matched to a gene. The CDR3 loop spans 13 amino acids. CDR1 and CDR2 (germline): SQVTM, ANQGSEA. The CDR3 bases are TGCAGCGCCGGGACAGGGAACTTCTATGGCTACACCTTC. This codes for CSAGTGNFYGYTF.

This rearrangement joins TRBV7-9 to TRBJ2-5; no clear D. The CDR3 consists of 15 residues. The germline CDR1 and CDR2 sequences are SEHNR and FQNEAQ (reference sequence). With 5 bases removed from V and 2 bases from J, the gap between germline ends came to 15 bases. Here the CDR3 reads CASSPGRSVQETQYF. The CDR3 bases are TGTGCCAGCAGCCCCGGTCGGTCAGTTCAAGAGACCCAGTACTTC.

J is TRBJ2-7 and V is TRBV13; 9 bases fit TRBD1. V dropped 5 bases and J dropped 6; count of bases not matched to a gene: 5. The CDR3 has 13 amino acids. Germline V gives CDR1 PRHDT, CDR2 FYEKMQ (reference sequence). The CDR3 protein is CASSGTGWGEQYF. The CDR3 region has the DNA TGTGCCAGCAGCGGGACAGGGTGGGGCGAGCAGTACTTC.

The chain employs TRBV7-9 and TRBJ2-5; D unresolved. The CDR3 is made up of 11 amino acids. V lost 5 bases, J lost 13 bases, and 14 bases lay in between. Germline CDR1 reads SEHNR; CDR2 reads FQNEAQ (reference sequence). This CDR3 reads CASSRELLRYF. CDR3 in DNA: TGTGCCAGCAGCAGAGAACTATTACGGTACTTC.

The V gene is TRBV10-3, the J gene TRBJ2-7, with D perhaps TRBD1 (6 bases). The CDR3 loop spans 21 amino acids. From germline, CDR1 is ENHRY and CDR2 SYGVKD. Trimming pared 0 bases from V and 3 bases from J, leaving 30 bases between. CDR3 bases: TGTGCCATCAGTGAGTCTATGTCCCCGCTCATGGACAGTGCCAGAATCTACGAGCAGTACTTC. It is translated as CAISESMSPLMDSARIYEQYF.

Written as DNA, the CDR3 is TGCAGCGCCCCACTAGCGGGAGGACGGGCGGATACGCAGTATTTT. Its translation is CSAPLAGGRADTQYF. V and J are TRBV29-1 and TRBJ2-3; 12 nucleotides line up with TRBD2. The CDR3 runs to 15 residues. Germline trimming cut 7 bases from V and 6 bases from J; bases unmatched to any gene: 11. CDR1 and CDR2 (germline): SQVTM, ANQGSEA.

The J gene is TRBJ1-2, the V gene TRBV7-2; no reliable D call. The V gene lost 1 base and the J gene lost 5 bases, with 8 bases spanning the gap. The CDR3 is 13 amino acids. Germline V gene sequence: CDR1 SGHTA, CDR2 FQGNSA. The DNA of the CDR3 is TGTGCCAGCAGCTTAGTTTGGGTGTATGGCTACACCTTC. Translating gives CASSLVWVYGYTF. Drawing the rest from reference TRBV7-2 and TRBJ1-2, the complete variable domain is GAGVSQSPSNKVTEKGKDVELRCDPISGHTALYWYRQSLGQGLEFLIYFQGNSAPDKSGLPSDRFSAERTGGSVSTLTIQRTQQEDSAVYLCASSLVWVYGYTFGSGTRLTVV.

The chain joins TRBV6-1 to TRBJ2-7, with 16 bases identical to TRBD2. The CDR3 has 17 amino acids. Per germline, CDR1 MNHNS and CDR2 SASEGT. V lost 4 bases, J lost 2 bases, and 5 bases stayed unmatched. The CDR3 DNA is TGTGCCAGCAGTGTCCCGGGACTAGCGGGAGGGCCCTACGAGCAGTACTTC. It specifies CASSVPGLAGGPYEQYF.

This chain joins TRBV7-9 and TRBJ1-2, with TRBD1 identical over 12 bases. Unmatched junction bases numbered 5, after V lost 7 bases and J lost 8 bases. The CDR3 loop spans 13 amino acids. In germline, CDR1 is SEHNR, CDR2 FQNEAQ (reference sequence). CDR3 in amino acids: CASNPGQGAGYTF. In DNA, the CDR3 is TGTGCCAGCAACCCGGGACAGGGGGCCGGCTACACCTTC.

V is TRBV5-4 and J is TRBJ2-1; a weak D match, TRBD2 (5 bases). The V gene's germline CDR1 is SGHNT and CDR2 YYREEE (reference sequence). The germline V and J ends were trimmed by 3 bases and 6 bases, with 16 bases remaining between them. CDR3 size: 15 residues. The CDR3 nucleotides read TGTGCCAGCAGCTCCCTGGGTACCGGGATCAATGAGCAGTTCTTC. It is translated as CASSSLGTGINEQFF.

This rearrangement joins TRBV10-1 to TRBJ2-7, with 7 bases aligning to TRBD2. The V segment lost 4 bases and the J segment 2 bases; nucleotides outside the gene matches: 5. The CDR3 runs 14 residues. Germline V gives CDR1 WNHNN, CDR2 SYGVQD (reference sequence). The CDR3 bases are TGCGCCAGCAGTGTTTACGGGAGGCCCTACGAGCAGTACTTC. It translates to CASSVYGRPYEQYF.

V and J are TRBV11-2 and TRBJ1-5, with 8 bases lining up with TRBD1. There are 15 residues in the CDR3. With V trimmed by 1 base and J by 2 bases, 1 base remained unmatched. Looked up from germline, CDR1 is SGHAT and CDR2 is FQNNGV. CDR3 bases: TGTGCCAGCAGCTTAGCGGGACAGGGCAATCAGCCCCAGCATTTT. Translated: CASSLAGQGNQPQHF.

The J gene is TRBJ2-4, the V gene TRBV28; the D gene is possibly TRBD2 (6 bases). Trimming cost V 8 bases and J 4 bases, with 15 bases left between them. The V gene's germline CDR1 is MDHEN and CDR2 SYDVKM. The CDR3 runs to 14 residues. The CDR3 loop is CASRSGSTKNIQYF. CDR3 DNA sequence: TGTGCCAGCCGAAGCGGGTCCACAAAAAACATTCAGTACTTC.

The V gene is TRBV11-2, the J gene TRBJ2-7; no reliable D call. The germline V and J ends were trimmed by 1 base and 0 bases, with 10 bases remaining between them. CDR3 length: 15 amino acids. CDR1 is SGHAT, CDR2 FQNNGV, per germline. The CDR3 DNA follows: TGTGCCAGCAGCTTAGGTGCCATATTCTCCTACGAGCAGTACTTC. Its protein product is CASSLGAIFSYEQYF.

J is TRBJ1-1 and V is TRBV5-4; D may be TRBD1 (5 bases). The CDR3 contains 14 residues. The V gene lost 1 base and the J gene lost 0 bases, with 7 bases spanning the gap. Germline V CDR1 and CDR2: SGHNT, YYREEE (reference sequence). CDR3 sequence reads: CASSLMGVNTEAFF. CDR3 sequence (DNA): TGTGCCAGCAGCTTGATGGGGGTGAACACTGAAGCTTTCTTT.

The chain links TRBV14 to TRBJ2-7; perhaps TRBD2 as D (6 bases). This CDR3 spans 14 amino acids. V dropped 4 bases and J dropped 2 bases, with 12 bases sitting between them. The V gene's germline CDR1 is SGHDN and CDR2 FVKESK. The chain's CDR3 is CASSLGSGAYEQYF. The CDR3 DNA reads TGTGCCAGCAGCCTCGGTAGCGGAGCCTACGAGCAGTACTTC.

The CDR3 spells CASSVEISAPAGELFF. CDR3 in DNA: TGTGCCAGCAGCGTAGAAATTAGCGCTCCTGCCGGGGAGCTGTTTTTT. This chain links TRBV9 with TRBJ2-2; a weak D match, TRBD2 (5 bases). V lost 0 bases and J 6 bases, leaving 15 bases between the germline ends. Germline lookup yields CDR1 SGDLS and CDR2 YYNGEE. This CDR3 comprises 16 residues. The whole variable domain, filled in from reference TRBV9 and TRBJ2-2, reads DSGVTQTPKHLITATGQRVTLRCSPRSGDLSVYWYQQSLDQGLQFLIQYYNGEERAKGNILERFSAQQFPDLHSELNLSSLELGDSALYFCASSVEISAPAGELFFGEGSRLTVL.

This chain connects TRBV18 to TRBJ2-1; D gene unclear. This CDR3 has 15 amino acids. Per germline, CDR1 KGHSH and CDR2 LQKENI. With 3 bases removed from V and 7 bases from J, the gap between germline ends came to 16 bases. CDR3 sequence reads: CASSPRTALVNEQFF. Here the CDR3 DNA reads TGTGCCAGCTCACCCAGAACGGCTCTGGTGAATGAGCAGTTCTTC.

This sequence joins TRBV11-1 and TRBJ1-4; 7 bases map to TRBD1. The trim removed 5 bases at V and 7 bases at J, leaving 13 bases unmatched. Germline V gene sequence: CDR1 SGHAT, CDR2 FQDESV (reference sequence). CDR3 length: 16 residues. This CDR3 is CASSPLRTGSREKLFF. The CDR3 coding sequence is TGTGCCAGCAGCCCTCTTCGGACAGGTTCACGTGAAAAACTGTTTTTT.